These T cell receptor beta chains were read from a single sample in a study of CD8 T cells in Susac syndrome. TCRdb re-analysed the immunoSEQ multiplex PCR reads in MiXCR, keeping a single row per CDR3 protein. The sample shows some 130,000 distinct CDR3 sequences, about 90% of them seen only once. The sample consisted of CD8+ T cells from PBMCs. The receptors shown here come from a human donor with multiple sclerosis. CDR3s include the opening cysteine and the closing phenylalanine or tryptophan. A D gene is named only where the DNA matches it firmly. A clone size is listed for some rows: how often the clone was seen (once, few, many), or a class if it is expanded.

d_gene,j_gene,abundance,v_gene,CDR3nt,CDR3aa
TRBD2,TRBJ2-5,NA,TRBV30,TGTGCCTCGAGGTTGACGGGAGGGCCCCAAGAGACCCAGTACTTC,CASRLTGGPQETQYF
NA,TRBJ1-1,NA,TRBV19,TGTGCCAGTAGTATAGGAGGAGGACCTGAAGCTTTCTTT,CASSIGGGPEAFF
TRBD1,TRBJ1-4,NA,TRBV30,TGTGCCTGGAGTGTAGAGGGGGCGCGTGAAAAACTGTTTTTT,CAWSVEGAREKLFF
TRBD1,TRBJ2-7,NA,TRBV29-1,TGCAGCGTTGTAGAACCCCCCGACAGGGGAGCCTACGAGCAGTACTTC,CSVVEPPDRGAYEQYF
NA,TRBJ2-1,NA,TRBV5-1,TGCGCCAGCAGCTTGGAGGCTAACAATGAGCAGTTCTTC,CASSLEANNEQFF
TRBD2,TRBJ2-7,NA,TRBV13,TGTGCCAGCAGTCCCCTAAGCGGGAGAGGGAACGAGCAGTACTTC,CASSPLSGRGNEQYF
TRBD2,TRBJ2-3,NA,TRBV6-5,TGTGCCACCTCAGTTAGCGGGAGCACAGATACGCAGTATTTT,CATSVSGSTDTQYF
NA,TRBJ2-3,once,TRBV14,TGTGCCAGCAGCCAAGGACGACCAGATACGCAGTATTTT,CASSQGRPDTQYF
NA,TRBJ2-5,NA,TRBV24-1,TGTGCCACCAGTAAACGGGACACCCCTGGGGAGACCCAGTACTTC,CATSKRDTPGETQYF
TRBD2,TRBJ2-2,NA,TRBV24-1,TGTGGAGTAGCGGGAGGCACCGGGGAGCTGTTTTTT,CGVAGGTGELFF
TRBD2,TRBJ2-1,once,TRBV7-9,TGTGCCAGCAGCGCCCAGAAAGCGGGAGCTCTCCGCGGTGAGCAGTTCTTC,CASSAQKAGALRGEQFF
TRBD2,TRBJ2-3,NA,TRBV4-1,TGCGCCAGCAGCCAAGGACCTGCGGGAGAACGCACAGATACGCAGTATTTT,CASSQGPAGERTDTQYF
NA,TRBJ2-5,NA,TRBV5-6,TGTGCCAGCAGCTTGATGGCCGGGAGAAAGACCCAGTACTTC,CASSLMAGRKTQYF
TRBD2,TRBJ2-1,NA,TRBV6-5,TGTGCCAGCAGATTCCTCGGGACTAGCGGGAGCGATGAGCAGTTCTTC,CASRFLGTSGSDEQFF
NA,TRBJ1-2,NA,TRBV3-1,TGTGCCAGCAGCCAAGATCTCCGGGGAGGGGATGGCTACACCTTC,CASSQDLRGGDGYTF
TRBD2,TRBJ2-1,once,TRBV25-1,TGTGCCAGCAGTGAGTCGGTCAGCGGGAGTACCCATGAGCAGTTCTTC,CASSESVSGSTHEQFF
TRBD2,TRBJ2-1,NA,TRBV7-9,TGTGCCACGGGACTAGCGGAGAACAATGAGCAGTTCTTC,CATGLAENNEQFF
TRBD1,TRBJ1-2,NA,TRBV24-1,TGTGCCACCAGTGAAGCGGGACAGAACTATGGCTACACCTTC,CATSEAGQNYGYTF
NA,TRBJ2-7,NA,TRBV6-6,TGTGCCAGCAGCGACACATCCCACGAGCAGTACTTC,CASSDTSHEQYF
NA,TRBJ2-7,NA,TRBV29-1,TGCAGCGTAGAATCGACAGTCTCCTACGAGCAGTACTTC,CSVESTVSYEQYF
NA,TRBJ2-1,NA,TRBV29-1,TGCAGCTTGGGAGGCGGTGGTGAGCAGTTCTTC,CSLGGGGEQFF
TRBD1,TRBJ1-5,once,TRBV10-3,TGTGCCATCAGCGACCCGGGACAGAGAAATCAGCCCCAGCATTTT,CAISDPGQRNQPQHF
NA,TRBJ1-5,NA,TRBV6-1,TGTGCCAGCAGATGGAGGCCTGGAAGCAATCAGCCCCAGCATTTT,CASRWRPGSNQPQHF
NA,TRBJ1-3,NA,TRBV18,TGTGCCAGCTCACCATTTGAAGGTTCCGCTCTTTCTGGAAACACCATATATTTT,CASSPFEGSALSGNTIYF
NA,TRBJ2-5,NA,TRBV12-3/TRBV12-4,TGTGCCAGCAGTTTTATGGGGGAGACCCAGTACTTC,CASSFMGETQYF
TRBD2,TRBJ2-7,NA,TRBV15,TGTGCCACCAGCATCGGACTAGCGGGAGCCTACGAGCAGTACTTC,CATSIGLAGAYEQYF
TRBD2,TRBJ2-2,NA,TRBV6-4,TGTGCCAGCAGCCCAGCGGGAGGAACCGGGGAGCTGTTTTTT,CASSPAGGTGELFF
TRBD2,TRBJ2-1,NA,TRBV28,TGTGCCAGCAGTCCCCTGACAGGACTAGCGTCCTACAATGAGCAGTTCTTC,CASSPLTGLASYNEQFF
TRBD1,TRBJ1-3,NA,TRBV4-3,TGCGCCAGCAGCCAGAACCTGCCCGGGACAGAAGGAAACACCATATATTTT,CASSQNLPGTEGNTIYF
NA,TRBJ1-4,NA,TRBV29-1,TGCAGCGGCCGGACGCGGGAAAAACTGTTTTTT,CSGRTREKLFF
TRBD1,TRBJ2-7,NA,TRBV4-1,TGCGCCAGCAGCCAGGGACAGGGTCTCTCCTACGAGCAGTACTTC,CASSQGQGLSYEQYF
NA,TRBJ2-6,NA,TRBV28,TGTGCCAGCAGTTTCGGGGTCATCATCTCTGGGGCCAACGTCCTGACTTTC,CASSFGVIISGANVLTF
NA,TRBJ1-5,NA,TRBV27,TGTGCCAGCAGTTTGGGCAGGGGATATCCGATCGGCAATCAGCCCCAGCATTTT,CASSLGRGYPIGNQPQHF
NA,TRBJ1-1,NA,TRBV30,TGTGCCTGGAGTGTAAGCAGGGCGACTGAAGCTTTCTTT,CAWSVSRATEAFF
NA,TRBJ1-5,NA,TRBV28,TGTGCCAGCAGTTTCGGGGGGCGCGGCAATCAGCCCCAGCATTTT,CASSFGGRGNQPQHF
NA,TRBJ1-1,NA,TRBV19,TGTGCCAGTAGTATAAGGGAAGGAGACACTGAAGCTTTCTTT,CASSIREGDTEAFF
NA,TRBJ2-3,NA,TRBV24-1,TGTGCCACCAGTGACCCGACCCCGACACCGACTAGCACAGATACGCAGTATTTT,CATSDPTPTPTSTDTQYF
NA,TRBJ1-1,NA,TRBV30,TGTGCCTGGAGTGTAGGGAGCGAGAACACTGAAGCTTTCTTT,CAWSVGSENTEAFF
TRBD2,TRBJ2-1,NA,TRBV29-1,TGCAGCGTTGAAGGGTATGGGGCGGGAGGGCCTCGTCGGTCTTGGGATGAGCAGTTCTTC,CSVEGYGAGGPRRSWDEQFF
NA,TRBJ2-5,NA,TRBV10-2,TGCGCCACCACGGAAGAAGTAGAGACCCAGTACTTC,CATTEEVETQYF
NA,TRBJ2-1,NA,TRBV2,TGTGCCAGCAGTCTTGACCCGAGCTCCTACAATGAGCAGTTCTTC,CASSLDPSSYNEQFF
TRBD2,TRBJ2-7,NA,TRBV12-3/TRBV12-4,TGTGCCAGCAGTTTAGTTTGGGCTAGCGGGGGCTCCTACGAGCAGTACTTC,CASSLVWASGGSYEQYF
TRBD1,TRBJ2-1,NA,TRBV4-3,TGCGCCAGCAGCCAAGATACTGTGGGCCCCCCGGACAGACAGGGCAATGAGCAGTTCTTC,CASSQDTVGPPDRQGNEQFF
NA,TRBJ2-6,NA,TRBV6-1,TGTGCCAGCACTCCCATCAGGGGAGCTGGGGCCAACGTCCTGACTTTC,CASTPIRGAGANVLTF
TRBD2,TRBJ2-1,NA,TRBV3-1,TGTGCCAGCAGCTCGGGACTAGCGGGAGTAAATGAGCAGTTCTTC,CASSSGLAGVNEQFF
NA,TRBJ2-3,NA,TRBV7-9,TGTGCCAGCAGCTTACAGGACCACACAGATACGCAGTATTTT,CASSLQDHTDTQYF
TRBD1,TRBJ1-2,NA,TRBV29-1,TGCAGCGTAGAGGGACAGGGGTTGAATGGCTACACCTTC,CSVEGQGLNGYTF
NA,TRBJ1-5,NA,TRBV12-3/TRBV12-4,TGTGCCAGCAGCTGGGGGGAGGATCAGCCCCAGCATTTT,CASSWGEDQPQHF
NA,TRBJ1-2,NA,TRBV15,TGTGCCACCAGCCCCGACAGGAACTTCTATGGCTACACCTTC,CATSPDRNFYGYTF
NA,TRBJ2-3,NA,TRBV3-1,TGTGCCAGCAGCCAAACCGTTCAGAATACTCCAGATACGCAGTATTTT,CASSQTVQNTPDTQYF
NA,TRBJ2-7,NA,TRBV11-2,TGTGCCAGCAGCTTAGACCCCCAGGAGGTCTACGAGCAGTACTTC,CASSLDPQEVYEQYF
NA,TRBJ2-7,NA,TRBV4-3,TGCGCCAGCAGCCAATGGCTAAACTACGAGCAGTACTTC,CASSQWLNYEQYF
TRBD2,TRBJ2-2,few,TRBV6-5,TGTGCCAGCAGTTACTCAAGGACTAGCGAAAACACCGGGGAGCTGTTTTTT,CASSYSRTSENTGELFF
NA,TRBJ2-2,NA,TRBV7-9,TGTGCCAGCGGAGAAGAGACCGGGGAGCTGTTTTTT,CASGEETGELFF
NA,TRBJ1-2,once,TRBV4-1,TGCGCCAGCAGCCAAGTGTGGGGGGCCCATGGCTACACCTTC,CASSQVWGAHGYTF
TRBD1,TRBJ2-1,few,TRBV4-1,TGCGCCAGCAGCCGGGGACAGGGATCCTACAATGAGCAGTTCTTC,CASSRGQGSYNEQFF
NA,TRBJ2-7,once,TRBV6-5,TGTGCCAGCAGCCATCTTAGTGGCGACGAGCAGTACTTC,CASSHLSGDEQYF
NA,TRBJ1-1,NA,TRBV19,TGTGCCAGTAGTCAGGGTACGAACACTGAAGCTTTCTTT,CASSQGTNTEAFF
NA,TRBJ1-1,NA,TRBV25-1,TGTGCCAGCTCCTTCCCCCCTGAAGCTTTCTTT,CASSFPPEAFF